This T cell receptor beta chain originates from a study of T-cell memory formation after mild COVID-19. Across the whole study: TCR clusters mostly belonged to single donors.

TCRdb reprocessed the 5' RACE reads via MiXCR and lists one record per CDR3 protein. The table shows 150,000 to 200,000 distinct CDR3 sequences, with approximately 14% occurring only once. About this clonotype itself: The antigen is not known.

Germline V gene data show CDR1 as SGHTA and CDR2 as FQGNSA. The CDR3 spans 17 residues. After removal of 4 bases from V and 5 bases from J, the junction contained 11 bases not matched to a gene. Whole-study findings and limits: Contracting CD8+ clones were enriched in EMRA, CD4+ mainly in CM and EM. CD4/CD8 balance held among clones contracting day 15 to 85, and later expanders leaned CD4+.

This TCR was recovered from an adult woman who had mild COVID-19 (a few samples of this study predate the infection). Cell type and time point are not known. The chain couples TRBV7-2 to TRBJ2-1, with 10 bases that match TRBD1. The specimen was PBMCs or a T cell subset sorted from them (not recorded which). The CDR3 nucleotides are TGTGCCAGCAGCTCAACCCCCGGGACAGGGGATAACAATGAGCAGTTCTTC. It encodes CASSSTPGTGDNNEQFF.